These 18 T cell receptor beta chains were sequenced from one sample in a study of CD8+ T cells in alopecia areata. Investigators isolated RNA and reverse transcribed it into cDNA to act as the sequencing template. The method was immunoSEQ multiplex PCR; TCRdb's version includes in-frame clones alone and lacks a portion of them. The sample has some 200,000 clones, about three fifths seen once. Regarding treatment: oral pan-JAK inhibitor, 5-10 mg twice daily. Material: CD4+ T cells sorted from blood, obtained at week 24, from a patient treated with tofacitinib. The source is a human donor with alopecia areata.

This clone was detected a few times. The V call is TRBV5-1, the J call TRBJ2-4; D remains ambiguous. CDR1 and CDR2 (germline): SGHRS, YFSETQ. V lost 2 bases to trimming and J lost 4 bases, with 4 bases between them. The CDR3 extends over 12 amino acids. CDR3 coding DNA: TGCGCCAGCAGCTTAGGAAAAAACATTCAGTACTTC. It codes for CASSLGKNIQYF.

This clone was seen a single time. This chain joins TRBV4-1 and TRBJ1-4; D gene ambiguous. The ends were cut back, 1 base at V and 1 base at J, with 4 bases in the middle. Germline loops: CDR1 MGHRA, CDR2 YSYEKL. The CDR3 sequence is 14 residues long. CDR3 in DNA: TGCGCCAGCAGCCAAGTGGGAACTAATGAAAAACTGTTTTTT. Protein product: CASSQVGTNEKLFF.

A word on this clone: This specimen includes other DNA sequences encoding the same CDR3. The chain joins TRBV29-1 to TRBJ2-5, with a possible D match to TRBD2 (6 bases). CDR1 is SQVTM, CDR2 ANQGSEA, per germline. V lost 5 bases and J lost 4, with 17 bases in between. This CDR3 has 14 amino acids. This CDR3 reads CSVHLGGILETQYF. CDR3 DNA: TGCAGCGTTCACCTTGGCGGGATTTTAGAGACCCAGTACTTC.

The V gene is TRBV5-4, the J gene TRBJ2-7, with 7 positions matching TRBD1. Germline V gives CDR1 SGHNT, CDR2 YYREEE (reference sequence). V trimming: 3 bases; J trimming: 3 bases; junction bases outside the gene matches: 3. There are 13 residues in the CDR3. CDR3 protein: CASSSRDSYEQYF. The CDR3 DNA follows: TGTGCCAGCAGCTCGAGGGACAGCTACGAGCAGTACTTC.

The chain links TRBV7-3 to TRBJ2-1; 8 nucleotides match TRBD2. J was trimmed by 6 bases and V by 1 base; bases with no gene match: 5. The CDR3 runs to 15 residues. The V gene's germline CDR1 is SGHTA and CDR2 FQGTGA. The CDR3 sequence is CASSLSQRGPNEQFF. The CDR3 DNA is TGTGCCAGCAGCTTAAGTCAGCGGGGGCCCAATGAGCAGTTCTTC.

This clone is a singleton in its sample. CDR3 DNA: TGTGCCAGCAGCGCGTCTCCGGGACAGGGGCTGGAGACCCAGTACTTC. It specifies CASSASPGQGLETQYF. The chain recombines TRBV7-3 with TRBJ2-5; 10 nucleotides line up with TRBD1. The CDR3 runs to 16 residues. Germline values: CDR1 SGHTA, CDR2 FQGTGA. Trimming at V came to 5 bases and at J to 5 bases, leaving 11 bases not matched to a gene. The whole variable domain, remainder taken from reference TRBV7-3 and TRBJ2-5, is GAGVSQTPSNKVTEKGKYVELRCDPISGHTALYWYRQSLGQGPEFLIYFQGTGAADDSGLPNDRFFAVRPEGSVSTLKIQRTERGDSAVYLCASSASPGQGLETQYFGPGTRLLVL.

The J gene is TRBJ2-6, the V gene TRBV7-6; D gene uncertain. With 8 bases removed from V and 4 bases from J, the gap between germline ends came to 12 bases. CDR3 length equals 14 residues. The germline CDR1 and CDR2 sequences are SGHVS and FNYEAQ. CDR3 bases: TGTGCCAGCTCCAAATCGCACGGGGCCAACGTCCTGACTTTC. This codes for CASSKSHGANVLTF.

This chain joins TRBV7-8 and TRBJ1-2; 8 bases align to TRBD1. This CDR3 spans 13 amino acids. V gave up 4 bases and J gave up 8 bases; unmatched junction bases: 6. Germline V gene lookup returns CDR1 SGHVS and CDR2 FQNEAQ. As DNA, the CDR3 is TGTGCCAGCAGCTCTCCAGGGGGCAGGGGCTACACCTTC. Protein sequence: CASSSPGGRGYTF.

This chain uses TRBV18 with TRBJ1-4; TRBD1 matches 9 bases. Germline V gene lookup returns CDR1 KGHSH and CDR2 LQKENI. This CDR3 has 15 amino acids. V trimming: 4 bases; J trimming: 4 bases; junction bases outside the gene matches: 4. CDR3 region: CASSRGQGFNEKLFF. CDR3 in DNA: TGTGCCAGCTCACGAGGACAGGGGTTTAATGAAAAACTGTTTTTT.

This chain uses TRBV13 with TRBJ2-7; 13 bases are shared with TRBD2. From germline, CDR1 is PRHDT and CDR2 FYEKMQ (reference sequence). This CDR3 spans 16 amino acids. Trimming removed 4 bases from V and 4 bases from J; junction bases left unmatched: 7. The CDR3 DNA follows: TGTGCCAGCAGCTCCAACCCGGGACTAGCGGGATACGAGCAGTACTTC. As protein: CASSSNPGLAGYEQYF. Together with reference TRBV13 and TRBJ2-7, the CDR3 gives the full variable domain: AAGVIQSPRHLIKEKRETATLKCYPIPRHDTVYWYQQGPGQDPQFLISFYEKMQSDKGSIPDRFSAQQFSDYHSELNMSSLELGDSALYFCASSSNPGLAGYEQYFGPGTRLTVT.

CDR3 coding DNA: TGTGCCAGCTTCGACACCGACAGGGGGCGAGGAAACACCATATATTTT. Translated: CASFDTDRGRGNTIYF. The V and J genes are TRBV7-9 and TRBJ1-3; 10 nucleotides match TRBD1. The CDR3 contains 16 residues. CDR1 and CDR2 from the germline V gene are SEHNR and FQNEAQ (reference sequence). V was pared by 8 bases and J by 4 bases, with 11 bases of the junction left unmatched.

The V call is TRBV7-8, the J call TRBJ2-1; possible D gene TRBD1, 6 bases. This CDR3 is 15 amino acids long. The V end was cut by 6 bases, the J end by 3 bases, with 15 bases between. Looked up from germline, CDR1 is SGHVS and CDR2 is FQNEAQ. CDR3: CASRVPGQNYNEQFF. CDR3 nucleotide sequence: TGTGCCAGCAGGGTCCCTGGACAGAACTACAATGAGCAGTTCTTC.

The V call is TRBV5-6, the J call TRBJ1-5, with D maybe TRBD1 (5 bases). The CDR3 sequence is 14 residues long. The V end lost 2 bases, the J end lost 6 bases, and 12 bases lay between the germline ends. The V gene's germline CDR1 is SGHDT and CDR2 YYEEEE. CDR3 sequence reads: CASSFLPQGQPQHF. CDR3 bases: TGTGCCAGCAGCTTCTTACCTCAGGGTCAGCCCCAGCATTTT.

This chain connects TRBV4-3 to TRBJ2-7, with D possibly matching TRBD2 (6 bases). The V gene's germline CDR1 is LGHNA and CDR2 YSLEER. This CDR3 is 12 amino acids long. V lost 5 bases and J 4 bases, leaving 9 bases between the germline ends. The CDR3 reads CASSMGGYEQYF. The CDR3 DNA follows: TGCGCCAGCAGCATGGGGGGATACGAGCAGTACTTC.

This clone was counted a few times. The chain links TRBV28 to TRBJ2-4; 15 nucleotides agree with TRBD2. The CDR3 is made up of 18 amino acids. In germline, CDR1 is MDHEN, CDR2 SYDVKM. The junction had 12 bases not matched to a gene; V was cut back by 6 bases and J by 6 bases. Here the CDR3 DNA reads TGTGCCAGCAGCTCACCCGGACTAGCGGGAGGGCCTTCAAACATTCAGTACTTC. Residues: CASSSPGLAGGPSNIQYF.

The gene calls are TRBV6-6 and TRBJ2-6; possibly TRBD1 for D (5 bases). CDR1 is MNHNY, CDR2 SVGAGI, per germline (reference sequence). The V gene lost 1 base and the J gene lost 3 bases, with 10 bases spanning the gap. CDR3 length: 16 residues. In nucleotides, the CDR3 is TGTGCCAGCAGTTACTTTCAGGGATATGGGGCCAACGTCCTGACTTTC. This sequence encodes CASSYFQGYGANVLTF.

The rearrangement links TRBV27 to TRBJ1-4; D may be TRBD1 (5 bases). This CDR3 has 14 residues. CDR1 and CDR2 from the germline V gene are MNHEY and SMNVEV (reference sequence). Trimming took 4 bases from V and 2 from J, leaving 8 bases between them. The CDR3 reads CASSSAGTNEKLFF. CDR3 DNA: TGTGCCAGCAGTTCCGCAGGGACTAATGAAAAACTGTTTTTT.

The chain carries TRBV5-1 and TRBJ2-3; D may be TRBD1 (6 bases). Trimming shortened V by 2 bases and J by 0 bases, and 10 bases separated the two germline ends. Germline CDR1 reads SGHRS; CDR2 reads YFSETQ. The CDR3 has 15 residues. Here the CDR3 reads CASSFRQGSTDTQYF. CDR3 in DNA: TGCGCCAGCAGCTTTCGGCAGGGGAGCACAGATACGCAGTATTTT.